This T cell receptor beta chain was obtained from a study of blood T cell repertoires in COVID-19. Looking at the study overall: Acute and convalescent COVID-19 specimens originated in the United States, Italy and Spain.

Measured with immunoSEQ multiplex PCR; TCRdb has only the in-frame clones, and not every one. The profile shows some 11,000 clones, 75% to 90% of them singletons. This CDR3 has 16 amino acids. J gave up 0 bases and V 7 bases, and 10 bases lay outside the gene matches. Looked up from germline, CDR1 is SEHNR and CDR2 is FQNEAQ (reference sequence). The chain is built from TRBV7-9 and TRBJ1-1, with TRBD1 matching 8 bases. The sequenced sample was peripheral blood. The clonotype was recovered from a human donor in a cohort sampled during active COVID-19. The CDR3 sequence is CASNTGTGTLNTEAFF. The CDR3 DNA is TGTGCCAGCAACACCGGGACAGGCACCTTGAACACTGAAGCTTTCTTT.